Included here is one TCR beta chain sequence, with context. This CDR3 spans 14 amino acids. V gave up 3 bases and J gave up 9 bases; unmatched junction bases: 7. Germline lookup yields CDR1 SGHDN and CDR2 FVKESK. The data originate from a study of blood T cell repertoires in COVID-19. Turning to the study itself: Acute and convalescent COVID-19 specimens originated in the United States, Italy and Spain. The analysed material was cDNA or gDNA that came from T cells, B-cell-depleted T cells, or PBMCs.

Per the original methods: Estimates of nucleated cell counts were drawn from the amplification of reference gene primers. Sequencing used immunoSEQ multiplex PCR; TCRdb keeps in-frame clones, though not all of them. V and J calls and clone size are those listed in that table; D and trimming were worked out from the DNA. The sample lists about 210,000 clones, around 84% occurring once. This receptor was identified in a man aged 55-75 years with acute or convalescent COVID-19. Sequencing used peripheral blood. The chain joins TRBV14 to TRBJ2-1; the match to TRBD2 covers 8 bases. The CDR3 sequence is CASSHGGGLGEQFF. The CDR3 nucleotides are TGTGCCAGCAGCCACGGCGGGGGGTTAGGTGAGCAGTTCTTC.